Listed below are T cell receptor beta chains from one sample, sequenced in a study of blood T cell repertoires in COVID-19. The assay was immunoSEQ multiplex PCR, and TCRdb's table has in-frame clones only and misses some. Found here are roughly 250,000 clones, around 84% of them singletons; the top ten hold about 1.6%. Sample: PBMCs or T cells enriched from blood (not recorded which). These receptors were taken from a woman aged 45-59 years who had recovered from COVID-19. The CDR3 runs from the conserved cysteine through the conserved F or W. Not every row has a clone size; where given, it reads once, few, many or a size class.

v_call: TRBV5-1
j_call: TRBJ2-7
clone_size: .
cdr3_aa: CASTFGGSSSYEQYF

v_call: TRBV11-2
j_call: TRBJ2-1
clone_size: .
cdr3_aa: CASSGGGLAGDHEQFF

v_call: TRBV7-6
j_call: TRBJ1-1
clone_size: .
cdr3_aa: CAAWTANTEAFF

v_call: TRBV28
j_call: TRBJ2-7
clone_size: .
cdr3_aa: CASFSPQISYEQYF

v_call: TRBV7-6
j_call: TRBJ1-1
clone_size: .
cdr3_aa: CASSLLGQGATEAFF

v_call: TRBV5-4
j_call: TRBJ1-3
clone_size: .
cdr3_aa: CASSLKSVISGNTIYF

v_call: TRBV9
j_call: TRBJ2-7
clone_size: .
cdr3_aa: CASSPGTSRSYEQYF

v_call: TRBV6-5
j_call: TRBJ2-2
clone_size: .
cdr3_aa: CASSLSDRGTGELFF

v_call: TRBV5-1
j_call: TRBJ2-7
clone_size: .
cdr3_aa: CASSLVRSTGEQYF

v_call: TRBV19
j_call: TRBJ2-1
clone_size: .
cdr3_aa: CASSIGQGAYNEQFF

v_call: TRBV5-4
j_call: TRBJ2-1
clone_size: .
cdr3_aa: CASSLDQGKQFF

v_call: TRBV3-1/TRBV3-2
j_call: TRBJ2-4
clone_size: .
cdr3_aa: CASSQGGLAGGGNQYF

v_call: TRBV5-6
j_call: TRBJ2-4
clone_size: .
cdr3_aa: CASRFRTGGNIQYF

v_call: TRBV18
j_call: TRBJ1-2
clone_size: .
cdr3_aa: CASSPLGTGIGLFDYGYTF

v_call: TRBV19
j_call: TRBJ2-1
clone_size: .
cdr3_aa: CASSIGRGGYNEQFF

v_call: TRBV19
j_call: TRBJ1-2
clone_size: .
cdr3_aa: CASTPRPGTAQRPYGYTF

v_call: TRBV3-1/TRBV3-2
j_call: TRBJ1-2
clone_size: .
cdr3_aa: CASSPGRDKNSNYGYTF

v_call: TRBV28
j_call: TRBJ2-5
clone_size: .
cdr3_aa: CASSWPGVETQYF

v_call: TRBV2
j_call: TRBJ2-1
clone_size: few
cdr3_aa: CASQRTVRQLF

v_call: TRBV7-2
j_call: TRBJ1-5
clone_size: once
cdr3_aa: CASSLVSGYGNQPQHF

v_call: TRBV19
j_call: TRBJ2-1
clone_size: .
cdr3_aa: CASSLSRAGVQFF

v_call: TRBV5-4
j_call: TRBJ2-2
clone_size: .
cdr3_aa: CASSAGGLAGVVTGELFF

v_call: TRBV14
j_call: TRBJ1-3
clone_size: .
cdr3_aa: CASSQRYRGRNTIYF

v_call: TRBV2
j_call: TRBJ2-3
clone_size: .
cdr3_aa: CASSDLGGVHGTDTQYF

v_call: TRBV7-8
j_call: TRBJ1-6
clone_size: .
cdr3_aa: CASSPMRQHNSPLHF

v_call: TRBV30
j_call: TRBJ1-6
clone_size: .
cdr3_aa: CAWTPGQGASAWNSPLHF

v_call: TRBV2
j_call: TRBJ2-1
clone_size: once
cdr3_aa: CASKVGLSSYNEQFF

v_call: TRBV19
j_call: TRBJ2-7
clone_size: .
cdr3_aa: CASSISYRTYEQYF

v_call: TRBV30
j_call: TRBJ1-3
clone_size: once
cdr3_aa: CAWSVRASSGNTIYF

v_call: TRBV29-1
j_call: TRBJ2-2
clone_size: .
cdr3_aa: CSVEVSGAGELFF

v_call: TRBV19
j_call: TRBJ2-2
clone_size: few
cdr3_aa: CASRRSANTGELFF

v_call: TRBV9
j_call: TRBJ2-3
clone_size: .
cdr3_aa: CASSERVLITDTQYF

v_call: TRBV12-3/TRBV12-4
j_call: TRBJ2-7
clone_size: .
cdr3_aa: CASSLWGPYEQYF

v_call: TRBV28
j_call: TRBJ2-2
clone_size: .
cdr3_aa: CASSSGEHGELFF

v_call: TRBV5-1
j_call: TRBJ2-7
clone_size: .
cdr3_aa: CASSQVGTLIYEQYF

v_call: TRBV21-1
j_call: TRBJ1-2
clone_size: .
cdr3_aa: CASSRTGLYGYTF

v_call: TRBV18
j_call: TRBJ1-5
clone_size: .
cdr3_aa: CASSPREGPQHF

v_call: TRBV9
j_call: TRBJ2-3
clone_size: .
cdr3_aa: CASSGAGSSETDTQYF

v_call: TRBV3-1/TRBV3-2
j_call: TRBJ1-1
clone_size: .
cdr3_aa: CASSQGGRGTEAFF

v_call: TRBV18
j_call: TRBJ1-5
clone_size: .
cdr3_aa: CASSPSYEGQPQHF

v_call: TRBV29-1
j_call: TRBJ2-3
clone_size: once
cdr3_aa: CSVDHFPGGGQRWTDTQYF

v_call: TRBV18
j_call: TRBJ1-2
clone_size: .
cdr3_aa: CASSPKTGADYGYTF

v_call: TRBV5-6
j_call: TRBJ1-1
clone_size: once
cdr3_aa: CASSLAAGLNTEAFF

v_call: TRBV27
j_call: TRBJ2-7
clone_size: .
cdr3_aa: CASSTVGGGPYEQYF

v_call: TRBV28
j_call: TRBJ2-5
clone_size: .
cdr3_aa: CASSSSDRAQETQYF

v_call: TRBV6-2/TRBV6-3
j_call: TRBJ2-5
clone_size: .
cdr3_aa: CASSPTGTQYF

v_call: TRBV4-3
j_call: TRBJ1-2
clone_size: .
cdr3_aa: CASSQIGRGDGYTF

v_call: TRBV5-3
j_call: TRBJ2-2
clone_size: once
cdr3_aa: CARSHRLAGPTGELFF

v_call: TRBV19
j_call: TRBJ2-1
clone_size: few
cdr3_aa: CASKVKEISYNEQFF

v_call: TRBV7-9
j_call: TRBJ2-3
clone_size: .
cdr3_aa: CASSLGTSGKTDTQYF

v_call: TRBV12-3/TRBV12-4
j_call: TRBJ2-7
clone_size: .
cdr3_aa: CASSLEQEQYF

v_call: TRBV5-1
j_call: TRBJ2-7
clone_size: .
cdr3_aa: CASRPGSLGGQYF

v_call: TRBV15
j_call: TRBJ1-5
clone_size: .
cdr3_aa: CATSRDRWGLEDQPQHF